This T cell receptor (beta chain) was captured in a study of T cell changes during pregnancy in multiple sclerosis. Repertoires were generated with immunoSEQ multiplex PCR, while TCRdb's copy carries only in-frame clones and drops some. Seen here are about 44,000 clones, about 96% observed once, and the top ten hold about 0.92%. This TCR was recovered from a female donor with multiple sclerosis, enrolled in a pregnancy study. The sequenced sample was peripheral blood, obtained in the second trimester of pregnancy.

The CDR3 is CASGLWRDSPLHF. CDR3 coding DNA: TGTGCCAGCGGGTTATGGAGGGATTCACCCCTCCACTTT. J is TRBJ1-6 and V is TRBV11-1; the D is unclear. The CDR3 has 13 residues. V lost 8 bases and J 8 bases, leaving 13 bases between the germline ends. Germline CDR1 reads SGHAT; CDR2 reads FQDESV (reference sequence).